The entry below describes one T cell receptor (beta chain). The target antigen is unknown. The data were taken from a study of T-cell memory formation after mild COVID-19. The overall study: TCR clusters showed largely donor specificity. Study-level points and caveats: The finding that pre-infection memory included some responding clones suggested that cross-reactive memory joined. Later expanders leaned CD4+, whereas day 15 to 85 contracting clones were balanced CD4/CD8.

Employing constant-segment primers, 5'RACE generated TCR alpha and TCR beta cDNA libraries bearing sample barcodes and UMIs. One entry per CDR3 protein, called by TCRdb with MiXCR from the 5' RACE reads. The sample lists roughly 400,000 distinct CDR3 sequences, around a sixth seen once, with 20% to 25% in the top ten. The V and J ends lost 6 bases and 5 bases respectively, with 15 bases between them. Germline-derived CDR1 and CDR2 are SQVTM and ANQGSEA. The CDR3 contains 13 residues. The TCR was taken from a man aged 18 to 30 who had mild COVID-19 (a few samples of this study predate the infection). Cell type and time point are not known. The sample comprised PBMCs or a T cell subset sorted from them (not recorded which). V and J are TRBV29-1 and TRBJ2-3, with D perhaps TRBD1 or TRBD2 (6 bases each). The CDR3 sequence: CSVTGGTIDTQYF. The CDR3 DNA follows: TGCAGCGTGACCGGGGGCACCATAGATACGCAGTATTTT.